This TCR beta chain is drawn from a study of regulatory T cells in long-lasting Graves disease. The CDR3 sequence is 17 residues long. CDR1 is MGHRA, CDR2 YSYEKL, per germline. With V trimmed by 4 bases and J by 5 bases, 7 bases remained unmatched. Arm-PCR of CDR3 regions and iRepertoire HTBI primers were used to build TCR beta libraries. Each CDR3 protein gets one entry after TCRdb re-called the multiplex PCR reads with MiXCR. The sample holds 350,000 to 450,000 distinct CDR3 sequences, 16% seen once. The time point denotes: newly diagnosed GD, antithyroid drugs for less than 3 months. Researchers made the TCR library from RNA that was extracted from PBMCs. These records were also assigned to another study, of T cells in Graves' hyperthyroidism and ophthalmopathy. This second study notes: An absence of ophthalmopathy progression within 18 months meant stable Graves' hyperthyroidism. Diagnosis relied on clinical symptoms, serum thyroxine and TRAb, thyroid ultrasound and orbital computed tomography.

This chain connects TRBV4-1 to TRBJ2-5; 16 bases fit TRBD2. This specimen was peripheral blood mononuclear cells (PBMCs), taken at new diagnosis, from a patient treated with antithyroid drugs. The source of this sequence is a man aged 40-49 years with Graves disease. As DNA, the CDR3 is TGCGCCAGCAGCCGAAAAGGGACTAGCGGGGGGGTTGAGACCCAGTACTTC. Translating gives CASSRKGTSGGVETQYF.